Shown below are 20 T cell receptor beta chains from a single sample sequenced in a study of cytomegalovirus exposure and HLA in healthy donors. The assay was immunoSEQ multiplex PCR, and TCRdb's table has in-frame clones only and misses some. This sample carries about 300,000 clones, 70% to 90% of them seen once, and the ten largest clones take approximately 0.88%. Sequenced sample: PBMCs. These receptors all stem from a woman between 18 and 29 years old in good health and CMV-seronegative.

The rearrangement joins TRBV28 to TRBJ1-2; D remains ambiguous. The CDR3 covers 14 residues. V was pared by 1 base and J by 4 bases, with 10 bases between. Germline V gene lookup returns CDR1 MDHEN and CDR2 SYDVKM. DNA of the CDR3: TGTGCCAGCAGTTTATCTGCGGAGATCTATGGCTACACCTTC. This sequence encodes CASSLSAEIYGYTF.

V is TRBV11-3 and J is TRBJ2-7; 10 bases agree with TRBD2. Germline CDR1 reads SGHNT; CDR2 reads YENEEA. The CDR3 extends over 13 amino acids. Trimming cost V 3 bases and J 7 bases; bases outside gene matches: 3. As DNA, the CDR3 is TGTGCCAGCAGCTTCGGGACTAGCGTGGAGCAGTACTTC. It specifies CASSFGTSVEQYF. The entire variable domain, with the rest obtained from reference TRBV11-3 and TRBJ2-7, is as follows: EAGVVQSPRYKIIEKKQPVAFWCNPISGHNTLYWYLQNLGQGPELLIRYENEEAVDDSQLPKDRFSAERLKGVDSTLKIQPAELGDSAVYLCASSFGTSVEQYFGPGTRLTVT.

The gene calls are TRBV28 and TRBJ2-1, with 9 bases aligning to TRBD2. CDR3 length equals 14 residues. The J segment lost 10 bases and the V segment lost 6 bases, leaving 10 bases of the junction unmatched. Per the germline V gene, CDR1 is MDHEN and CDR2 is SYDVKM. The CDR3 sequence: CASRNLAGTLEQFF. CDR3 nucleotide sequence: TGTGCCAGCAGGAACCTAGCGGGAACTCTAGAGCAGTTCTTC.

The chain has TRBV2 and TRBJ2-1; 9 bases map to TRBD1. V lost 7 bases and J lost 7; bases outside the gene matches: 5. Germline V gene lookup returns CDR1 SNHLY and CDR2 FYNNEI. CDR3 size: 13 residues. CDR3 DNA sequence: TGTGCCAGCAACGACAGGGGGGGTAATGAGCAGTTCTTC. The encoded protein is CASNDRGGNEQFF.

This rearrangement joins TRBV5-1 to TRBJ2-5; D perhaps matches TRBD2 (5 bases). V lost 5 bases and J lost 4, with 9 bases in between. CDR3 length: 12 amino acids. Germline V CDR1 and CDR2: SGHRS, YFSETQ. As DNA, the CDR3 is TGCGCCAGCAGTCGGGGAGTAGAGACCCAGTACTTC. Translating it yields CASSRGVETQYF. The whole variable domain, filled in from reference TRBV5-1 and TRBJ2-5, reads KAGVTQTPRYLIKTRGQQVTLSCSPISGHRSVSWYQQTPGQGLQFLFEYFSETQRNKGNFPGRFSGRQFSNSRSEMNVSTLELGDSALYLCASSRGVETQYFGPGTRLLVL.

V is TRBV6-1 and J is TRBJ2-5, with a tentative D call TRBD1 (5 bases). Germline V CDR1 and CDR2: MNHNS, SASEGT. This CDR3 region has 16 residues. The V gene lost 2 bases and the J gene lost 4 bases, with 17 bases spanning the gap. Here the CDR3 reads CASSEKRGYTGETQYF. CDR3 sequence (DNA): TGTGCCAGCAGTGAAAAAAGGGGATATACCGGAGAGACCCAGTACTTC.

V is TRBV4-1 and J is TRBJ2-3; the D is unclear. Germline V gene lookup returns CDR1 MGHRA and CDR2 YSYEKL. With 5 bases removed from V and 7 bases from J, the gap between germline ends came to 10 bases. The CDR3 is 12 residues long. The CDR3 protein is CASSVLGNTQYF. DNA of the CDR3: TGCGCCAGCAGCGTCCTCGGTAATACGCAGTATTTT.

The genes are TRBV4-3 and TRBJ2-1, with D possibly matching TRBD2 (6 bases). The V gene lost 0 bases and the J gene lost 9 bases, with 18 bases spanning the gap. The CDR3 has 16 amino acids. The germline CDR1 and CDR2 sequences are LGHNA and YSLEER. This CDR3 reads CASSQDIMGTSTEQFF. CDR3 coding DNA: TGCGCCAGCAGCCAAGATATCATGGGAACTAGCACTGAGCAGTTCTTC.

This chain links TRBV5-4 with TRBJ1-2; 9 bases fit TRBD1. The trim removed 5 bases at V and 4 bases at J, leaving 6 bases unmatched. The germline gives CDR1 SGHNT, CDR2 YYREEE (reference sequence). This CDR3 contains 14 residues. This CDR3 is CASSNRGLGYGYTF. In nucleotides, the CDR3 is TGTGCCAGCAGTAACAGGGGGCTGGGCTATGGCTACACCTTC.

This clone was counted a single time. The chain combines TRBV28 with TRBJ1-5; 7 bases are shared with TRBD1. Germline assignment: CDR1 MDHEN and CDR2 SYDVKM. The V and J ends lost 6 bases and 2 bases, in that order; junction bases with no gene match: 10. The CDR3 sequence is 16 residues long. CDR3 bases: TGTGCCAGCAGATACCTCGACAGGGTTGGCAATCAGCCCCAGCATTTT. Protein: CASRYLDRVGNQPQHF.

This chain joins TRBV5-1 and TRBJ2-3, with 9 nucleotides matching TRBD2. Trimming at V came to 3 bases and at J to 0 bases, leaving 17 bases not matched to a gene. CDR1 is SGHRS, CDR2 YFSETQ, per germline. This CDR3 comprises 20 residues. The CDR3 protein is CASSSPPDLAGSSSTDTQYF. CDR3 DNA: TGCGCCAGCAGCTCGCCCCCTGATCTAGCGGGATCTTCTAGCACAGATACGCAGTATTTT.

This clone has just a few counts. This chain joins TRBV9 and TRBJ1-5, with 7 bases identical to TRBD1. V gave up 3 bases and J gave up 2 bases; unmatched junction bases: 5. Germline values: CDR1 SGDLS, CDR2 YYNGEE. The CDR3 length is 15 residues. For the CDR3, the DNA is TGTGCCAGCAGCGCGTCAGGGGGACGCAATCAGCCCCAGCATTTT. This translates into CASSASGGRNQPQHF.

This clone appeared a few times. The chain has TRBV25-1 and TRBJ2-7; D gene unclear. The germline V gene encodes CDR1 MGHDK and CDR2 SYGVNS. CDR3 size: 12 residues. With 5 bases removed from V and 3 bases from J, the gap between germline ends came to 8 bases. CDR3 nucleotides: TGTGCCAGCAGTCCCAGTCGCTACGAGCAGTACTTC. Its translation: CASSPSRYEQYF.

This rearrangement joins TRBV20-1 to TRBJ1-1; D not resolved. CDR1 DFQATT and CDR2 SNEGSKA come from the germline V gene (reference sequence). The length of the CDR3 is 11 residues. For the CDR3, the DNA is TGCAGGGCAACCGGGATAACTGAAGCTTTCTTT. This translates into CRATGITEAFF.

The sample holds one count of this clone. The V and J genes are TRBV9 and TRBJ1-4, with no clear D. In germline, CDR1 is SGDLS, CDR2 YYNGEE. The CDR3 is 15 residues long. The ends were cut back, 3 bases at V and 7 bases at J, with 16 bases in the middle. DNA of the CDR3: TGTGCCAGCAGCGAAGGATCGAGGGCCGTTGAAAAACTGTTTTTT. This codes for CASSEGSRAVEKLFF. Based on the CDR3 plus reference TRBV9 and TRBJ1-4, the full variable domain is DSGVTQTPKHLITATGQRVTLRCSPRSGDLSVYWYQQSLDQGLQFLIQYYNGEERAKGNILERFSAQQFPDLHSELNLSSLELGDSALYFCASSEGSRAVEKLFFGSGTQLSVL.

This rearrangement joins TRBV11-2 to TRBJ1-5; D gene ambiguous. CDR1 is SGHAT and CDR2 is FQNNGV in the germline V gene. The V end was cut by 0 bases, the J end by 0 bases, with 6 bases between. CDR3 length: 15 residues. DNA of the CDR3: TGTGCCAGCAGCTTAGAGGGCCTTAGCAATCAGCCCCAGCATTTT. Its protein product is CASSLEGLSNQPQHF.

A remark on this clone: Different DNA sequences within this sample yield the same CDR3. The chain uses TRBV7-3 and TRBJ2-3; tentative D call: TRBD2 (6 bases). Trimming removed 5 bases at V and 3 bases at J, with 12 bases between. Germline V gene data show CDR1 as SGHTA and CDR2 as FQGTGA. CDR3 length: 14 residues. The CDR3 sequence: CASSPGGSTDTQYF. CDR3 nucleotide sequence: TGTGCCAGCAGCCCCGGGGGATCGACAGATACGCAGTATTTT.

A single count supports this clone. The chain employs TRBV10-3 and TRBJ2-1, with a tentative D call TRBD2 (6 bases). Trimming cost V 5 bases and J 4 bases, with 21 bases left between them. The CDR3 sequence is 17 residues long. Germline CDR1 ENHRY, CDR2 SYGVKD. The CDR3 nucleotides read TGTGCCATCAGTCGAGGAACGGATAATAGCGGATACAATGAGCAGTTCTTC. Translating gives CAISRGTDNSGYNEQFF.

The CDR3 sequence is CASSPMDSSYNEQFF. The CDR3 nucleotides read TGTGCCAGCAGTCCGATGGACAGCTCCTACAATGAGCAGTTCTTC. The genes are TRBV6-1 and TRBJ2-1; D may be TRBD1 (6 bases). Trimming pared 5 bases from V and 0 bases from J, leaving 11 bases between. This CDR3 is 15 amino acids long. CDR1 and CDR2 (germline): MNHNS, SASEGT.

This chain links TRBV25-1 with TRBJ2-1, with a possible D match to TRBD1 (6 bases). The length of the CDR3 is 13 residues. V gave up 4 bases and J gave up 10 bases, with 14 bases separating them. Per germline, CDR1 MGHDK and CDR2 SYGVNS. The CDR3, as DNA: TGTGCCAGCAGTGCAAGTCAGGGGTTGGAGCAGTTCTTC. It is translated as CASSASQGLEQFF.